This T cell receptor (beta chain) was sequenced during a study of shared clonotypes between healthy human individuals. Study-wide background: A few men and a couple of women, aged 18 to 49, were donors.

Each of the donors was a healthy adult who was HIV-negative and had not had a recent acute infection or vaccination. The CDR3 extends over 15 amino acids. Trimming removed 3 bases from V and 2 bases from J, with 15 bases in between. Germline V lookup: CDR1 SGDLS, CDR2 YYNGEE. The assay was carried out at the deep level. The repertoire was sequenced with immunoSEQ multiplex PCR; TCRdb's copy has only in-frame clones and lacks some. Of roughly 450,000 clones listed, 79% are singletons. This chain joins TRBV9 and TRBJ2-7; D is unresolved. This clonotype was obtained from a woman aged 40 to 55 in good health. Some clones in this sample may be carry-over from other donors' samples. The material sequenced was PBMCs. The DNA of the CDR3 is TGTGCCAGCAGCGCGGACGCCGGGCTAACCTACGAGCAGTACTTC. Its protein is CASSADAGLTYEQYF.